This TCR beta chain was captured by sequencing in a study of shared clonotypes between healthy human individuals. Looked up from germline, CDR1 is SGDLS and CDR2 is YYNGEE. The CDR3 has 15 residues. The V segment lost 1 base and the J segment 7 bases; nucleotides outside the gene matches: 10. Sequencing used immunoSEQ multiplex PCR; TCRdb keeps in-frame clones, though not all of them. Among roughly 480,000 clones listed, around three quarters were seen once. Sequences were obtained from PBMCs. The origin of this receptor is a woman between 35 and 50 years old in good health. Some clones in this sample may be carry-over from other donors' samples. This chain connects TRBV9 to TRBJ2-7; the match to TRBD2 covers 8 bases. CDR3 bases: TGTGCCAGCAGCGTAAGCCCAAGCGGGAGTGGTGAGCAGTACTTC. This gives the protein CASSVSPSGSGEQYF. Variable domain in full (rest from reference TRBV9 and TRBJ2-7): DSGVTQTPKHLITATGQRVTLRCSPRSGDLSVYWYQQSLDQGLQFLIQYYNGEERAKGNILERFSAQQFPDLHSELNLSSLELGDSALYFCASSVSPSGSGEQYFGPGTRLTVT.